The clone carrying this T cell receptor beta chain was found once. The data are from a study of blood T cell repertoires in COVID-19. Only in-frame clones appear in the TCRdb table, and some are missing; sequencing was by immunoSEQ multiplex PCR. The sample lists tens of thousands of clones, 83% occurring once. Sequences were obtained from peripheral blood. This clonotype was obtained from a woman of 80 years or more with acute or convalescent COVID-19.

This CDR3 is CASSQENPRSFF. CDR3 sequence (DNA): TGCGCCAGCAGTCAGGAGAACCCCCGGTCGTTCTTC. This chain connects TRBV23-1 to TRBJ2-1, with D unresolved. TRBV23-1 is an open reading frame, and its role is uncertain. This CDR3 contains 12 residues. Deletions cut 3 bases from V and 15 bases from J, with 15 bases between.